Shown below are 12 T cell receptor beta chains from a single sample sequenced in a study of lung T cells in sarcoidosis with Löfgren's syndrome. TCRdb reprocessed the reads with MiXCR, giving one entry per CDR3 protein. The sample holds 15,000 to 25,000 distinct CDR3 sequences; 20% to 25% are singletons and the top ten take less than 5%. The sample was CD4+ T cells from PBMCs. These receptors came from a human donor with sarcoidosis (Löfgren's syndrome or another form), or a control subject (not recorded which).

This clonotype appeared a few times. V is TRBV5-1 and J is TRBJ2-5; 8 bases line up with TRBD1. The germline V gene has CDR1 SGHRS and CDR2 YFSETQ. V gave up 4 bases and J gave up 2 bases; unmatched junction bases: 7. The CDR3 totals 15 residues. The CDR3 region has the DNA TGCGCCAGCAGCCTGGGACAGGCCACGCAAGAGACCCAGTACTTC. This translates into CASSLGQATQETQYF.

With regard to this clonotype: A clone one base away is much larger, so this may be a read error. This chain links TRBV7-9 with TRBJ1-1; the match to TRBD1 covers 7 bases. CDR3 length: 15 amino acids. Looked up from germline, CDR1 is SEHNR and CDR2 is FQNEAQ (reference sequence). The CDR3 nucleotides read TGTGCCGGCAGCTCGTACAGGGGCACGAACACTGAAGCTTTCTTT. Residues: CAGSSYRGTNTEAFF.

This clonotype was picked up many times. The V and J genes are TRBV28 and TRBJ2-7; no definite D call. The CDR3 totals 16 residues. V was pared by 3 bases and J by 2 bases, with 17 bases between. Germline V gene lookup returns CDR1 MDHEN and CDR2 SYDVKM. The CDR3: CASSFSLSGLTYEQYF. The CDR3 DNA is TGTGCCAGCAGTTTCTCGCTTTCTGGGTTAACCTACGAGCAGTACTTC.

The chain's CDR3 is CASSPYEGAEAFF. In nucleotides, the CDR3 is TGTGCCAGCAGTCCCTACGAGGGCGCTGAAGCTTTCTTT. The chain recombines TRBV12-3 or TRBV12-4 with TRBJ1-1; the D is unclear. Trimming cost V 5 bases and J 6 bases, with 13 bases left between them. This CDR3 spans 13 amino acids.

As for this clonotype: This may come from a read error, since a much larger clone is one base off. The chain carries TRBV30 and TRBJ2-1; D is unresolved. The CDR3 has 14 residues. Per germline, CDR1 GTSNPN and CDR2 SVGIG (reference sequence). The CDR3 region has the DNA TGTGCCTGTGATAACGGTGGCTCCCACAATGAGCAGTTCTTC. Protein sequence: CACDNGGSHNEQFF.

In its sample, this clonotype was seen many times. This CDR3 reads CASSMGTGSYNEQFF. The DNA for the CDR3 is TGCGCCAGCTCTATGGGAACCGGCTCCTACAATGAGCAGTTCTTC. V is TRBV5-1 and J is TRBJ2-1; D gene unclear. CDR1 is SGHRS and CDR2 is YFSETQ in the germline V gene. Trimming took 7 bases from V and 0 from J, leaving 14 bases between them. The CDR3 totals 15 residues.

This rearrangement joins TRBV5-1 to TRBJ2-5, with 7 bases identical to TRBD2. This CDR3 is 15 amino acids long. The J segment lost 4 bases and the V segment lost 0 bases, leaving 6 bases of the junction unmatched. Germline V lookup: CDR1 SGHRS, CDR2 YFSETQ. The CDR3 spells CASSLASGGVETQYF. The DNA for the CDR3 is TGCGCCAGCAGCTTGGCTAGCGGAGGCGTAGAGACCCAGTACTTC. Variable domain in full (rest from reference TRBV5-1 and TRBJ2-5): KAGVTQTPRYLIKTRGQQVTLSCSPISGHRSVSWYQQTPGQGLQFLFEYFSETQRNKGNFPGRFSGRQFSNSRSEMNVSTLELGDSALYLCASSLASGGVETQYFGPGTRLLVL.

As for this clonotype: Given the absence of the conserved phenylalanine or tryptophan at the CDR3 end, a read error is likely. The V gene is TRBV10-1, the J gene TRBJ2-2; TRBD2 matches 8 bases. J gave up 5 bases and V 4 bases, and 6 bases lay outside the gene matches. This CDR3 comprises 15 residues. Germline loops: CDR1 WNHNN, CDR2 SYGVQD (reference sequence). In nucleotides, the CDR3 is TGCGCCAGCAGTGTGTCGACTAGCGATACCGGGGAGCTGTTTTCT. This sequence encodes CASSVSTSDTGELFS.

In regard to this clonotype: It may be a read error: a sequence one base away is much more abundant. This CDR3 is missing its conserved last phenylalanine or tryptophan, likely due to a read error. V and J are TRBV4-3 and TRBJ2-3; the match to TRBD2 covers 9 bases. The CDR3 has 20 amino acids. CDR1 LGHNA and CDR2 YSLEER come from the germline V gene. The V segment lost 0 bases and the J segment 0 bases; nucleotides outside the gene matches: 13. CDR3 region: CASSQEGSSGGSISTDTQYS. In nucleotides, the CDR3 is TGCGCCAGCAGCCAAGAAGGTTCGAGCGGGGGGTCGATTAGCACAGATACGCAGTATTCT.

The chain joins TRBV5-5 to TRBJ2-5; TRBD1 agrees at 7 bases. Germline values: CDR1 SGHKS, CDR2 YYEKEE (reference sequence). V was pared by 0 bases and J by 4 bases, with 6 bases of the junction left unmatched. The CDR3 runs 15 residues. CDR3 nucleotide sequence: TGTGCCAGCAGCTTGGGACAGGGCGGAAGAGAGACCCAGTACTTC. The encoded protein is CASSLGQGGRETQYF.

This clonotype was detected once. This may arise from a read error, as a much more abundant clone is one base away. The chain is built from TRBV29-1 and TRBJ2-3; D uncertain. CDR1 and CDR2 (germline): SQVTM, ANQGSEA. V lost 8 bases, J lost 1 base, and 19 bases lay in between. The CDR3 is 15 amino acids. The CDR3 loop is CSTNAWAAGTDTQYF. The CDR3 DNA sequence: TGCAGCACCAATGCCTGGGCGGCCGGCACAGATACGCAGTATTTT.

This clonotype was counted only a few times. The V call is TRBV5-6, the J call TRBJ2-1; 9 bases are a match to TRBD1. Looked up from germline, CDR1 is SGHDT and CDR2 is YYEEEE. Trimming at V came to 3 bases and at J to 6 bases, leaving 4 bases not matched to a gene. CDR3 length: 14 amino acids. For the CDR3, the DNA is TGTGCCAGCAGCTGGGGGACAGGGCGCAATGAGCAGTTCTTC. Translating gives CASSWGTGRNEQFF. The complete variable domain, with remaining parts taken from reference TRBV5-6 and TRBJ2-1, reads DAGVTQSPTHLIKTRGQQVTLRCSPKSGHDTVSWYQQALGQGPQFIFQYYEEEERQRGNFPDRFSGHQFPNYSSELNVNALLLGDSALYLCASSWGTGRNEQFFGPGTRLTVL.